The next 27 T cell receptor beta chains were all read from a single sample in a study of blood T cell repertoires in COVID-19. Clones were sequenced by immunoSEQ multiplex PCR, and TCRdb holds only the in-frame ones, with some missing. The data hold fewer than 300,000 clones, with about four fifths observed a single time. The material sequenced was peripheral blood. The receptor set was obtained from a woman aged 50 to 60 who had recovered from COVID-19.

The V gene is TRBV12-3 or TRBV12-4, the J gene TRBJ2-5, with D possibly being TRBD2 (5 bases). CDR3 length: 13 residues. Deletions cut 6 bases from V and 4 bases from J, with 12 bases between. In nucleotides, the CDR3 is TGTGCCAGCAGAACCTCTGAGGGAGAGACCCAGTACTTC. Its translation is CASRTSEGETQYF.

This chain links TRBV27 with TRBJ1-4; 11 bases map to TRBD1. This CDR3 has 15 amino acids. J lost 8 bases, V lost 5 bases, and 7 bases had no gene match. Germline V gene lookup returns CDR1 MNHEY and CDR2 SMNVEV (reference sequence). For the CDR3, the DNA is TGTGCCAGCAGTCCGGGGACAGGGGGGAGGGAAAAACTGTTTTTT. Its translation is CASSPGTGGREKLFF.

This sequence joins TRBV5-6 and TRBJ1-6; a weak D match, TRBD1 (5 bases). The germline V gene encodes CDR1 SGHDT and CDR2 YYEEEE. The CDR3 covers 17 residues. The ends were cut back, 4 bases at V and 0 bases at J, with 14 bases in the middle. CDR3 bases: TGTGCCAGCAGCCCGCCCCCGGGGGGCTCCTATAATTCACCCCTCCACTTT. Amino acids: CASSPPPGGSYNSPLHF.

This sequence joins TRBV3-1 (or the pseudogene TRBV3-2) and TRBJ2-4; D remains unclear. Germline assignment: CDR1 LGHDT and CDR2 YNNKEL (reference sequence). V shed 0 bases and J shed 0 bases, with 3 bases lying between them. The CDR3 is 14 residues long. This CDR3 is CASSQDLAKNIQYF. CDR3 in DNA: TGTGCCAGCAGCCAAGACTTAGCCAAAAACATTCAGTACTTC.

The J gene is TRBJ2-1, the V gene TRBV30; 8 nucleotides agree with TRBD2. With 8 bases clipped from V and 8 bases from J, the junction kept 8 bases outside the gene matches. Germline CDR1 and CDR2: GTSNPN and SVGIG (reference sequence). The CDR3 is 12 residues long. This chain's CDR3 is CAQDLAGDEQFF. The CDR3 region has the DNA TGTGCCCAAGACCTAGCGGGTGATGAGCAGTTCTTC.

The rearrangement links TRBV5-8 to TRBJ2-1; possible D gene TRBD1, 5 bases. Between the trimmed V and J ends, which lost 4 bases and 2 bases, there was a span of 10 bases. The CDR3 is made up of 14 amino acids. Germline CDR1 SGHTS, CDR2 YDEGEE. Written as DNA, the CDR3 is TGTGCCAGCAGCGTAGGGGATGCCTACAATGAGCAGTTCTTC. Its protein product is CASSVGDAYNEQFF. Full variable domain (remainder filled in from reference TRBV5-8 and TRBJ2-1): EAGVTQSPTHLIKTRGQQATLRCSPISGHTSVYWYQQALGLGLQFLLWYDEGEERNRGNFPPRFSGRQFPNYSSELNVNALELEDSALYLCASSVGDAYNEQFFGPGTRLTVL.

This clone was seen just once. The chain has TRBV6-2 or TRBV6-3 and TRBJ2-2, with TRBD1 as a possible D gene (5 bases). Germline V gene sequence: CDR1 MNHEY, CDR2 SVGEGT. The CDR3 has 16 residues. V lost 2 bases and J lost 4, with 14 bases in between. CDR3 loop: CASSYETGWPTGELFF. The CDR3 nucleotides are TGTGCCAGCAGTTACGAAACAGGATGGCCCACCGGGGAGCTGTTTTTT.

The J gene is TRBJ2-1, the V gene TRBV3-1 (or the pseudogene TRBV3-2); 14 nucleotides match TRBD2. CDR3 size: 14 residues. The ends lost 4 bases at V and 7 bases at J; junction bases unmatched: 0. Germline CDR1 LGHDT, CDR2 YNNKEL (reference sequence). The CDR3 is CASSRTSGGNEQFF. The CDR3 DNA reads TGTGCCAGCAGCCGGACTAGCGGGGGGAATGAGCAGTTCTTC.

The rearrangement links TRBV30 to TRBJ1-4; TRBD1 might be the D (5 bases). V gave up 2 bases and J gave up 5 bases, with 18 bases separating them. Germline assignment: CDR1 GTSNPN and CDR2 SVGIG (reference sequence). There are 16 residues in the CDR3. In DNA form, the CDR3 reads TGTGCCTGGAGTCGAAGAGCGGGACCGATAAATGAAAAACTGTTTTTT. Residues: CAWSRRAGPINEKLFF.

This chain connects TRBV28 to TRBJ1-5, with 7 bases aligning to TRBD1. Germline V CDR1 and CDR2: MDHEN, SYDVKM. The length of the CDR3 is 14 residues. J lost 0 bases, V lost 10 bases, and 6 bases had no gene match. Here the CDR3 DNA reads TGTGCCACTAACAGGGGTAATAGCAATCAGCCCCAGCATTTT. Protein: CATNRGNSNQPQHF.

The rearrangement joins TRBV18 to TRBJ2-1, with 8 positions matching TRBD2. The J segment lost 7 bases and the V segment lost 1 base, leaving 9 bases of the junction unmatched. The CDR3 totals 16 residues. Per germline, CDR1 KGHSH and CDR2 LQKENI. The CDR3 sequence: CASSPRGLETANEQFF. CDR3 nucleotides: TGTGCCAGCTCACCACGGGGACTAGAAACAGCGAATGAGCAGTTCTTC.

There are a few counts of this clone. The CDR3 DNA follows: TGTGCCAGCAGCTTAACACGACTAGCGGGAGGAACCGGGGAGCTGTTTTTT. Translation gives CASSLTRLAGGTGELFF. The V and J genes are TRBV7-2 and TRBJ2-2; the match to TRBD2 covers 13 bases. Per the germline V gene, CDR1 is SGHTA and CDR2 is FQGNSA. V was pared by 2 bases and J by 5 bases, with 5 bases of the junction left unmatched. CDR3 length: 17 amino acids.

DNA of the CDR3: TGTGCCAGCAGCCCAGAGGGAGACACTGAAGCTTTCTTT. Residues: CASSPEGDTEAFF. The gene calls are TRBV9 and TRBJ1-1; D call uncertain. Between the trimmed V and J ends, which lost 4 bases and 3 bases, there was a span of 10 bases. The CDR3 extends over 13 amino acids. CDR1 and CDR2 from the germline V gene are SGDLS and YYNGEE.

The V call is TRBV24-1, the J call TRBJ2-7; the match to TRBD2 covers 7 bases. Germline loops: CDR1 KGHDR, CDR2 SFDVKD. This CDR3 contains 13 residues. The V gene end was trimmed by 5 bases and the J gene end by 7 bases; junction bases not matched to a gene: 7. In nucleotides, the CDR3 is TGTGCCACCAGTGGGGCTAGCGGTCATGAGCAGTACTTC. Translating gives CATSGASGHEQYF.

This clone was detected many times. V is TRBV6-2 or TRBV6-3 and J is TRBJ1-2; no definite D call. Trimming took 2 bases from V and 5 from J, leaving 6 bases between them. CDR3 length: 12 residues. Germline V gene sequence: CDR1 MNHEY, CDR2 SVGEGT. In DNA, the CDR3 is TGTGCCAGCAGTTACGAACTATATGGCTACACCTTC. Translating it yields CASSYELYGYTF.

The rearrangement links TRBV7-2 to TRBJ2-5; D possibly corresponds to TRBD1 (6 bases). The CDR3 runs 14 residues. V lost 6 bases and J lost 4, with 15 bases in between. Germline CDR1 is SGHTA and CDR2 is FQGNSA. As DNA, the CDR3 is TGTGCCAGCAGGCCTCCGGGACAAGGAGAGACCCAGTACTTC. Its protein product is CASRPPGQGETQYF.

This chain uses TRBV28 with TRBJ1-5; tentative D call: TRBD1 (6 bases). The germline gives CDR1 MDHEN, CDR2 SYDVKM. The length of the CDR3 is 14 residues. The V and J ends lost 4 bases and 1 base respectively, with 8 bases between them. The CDR3 DNA follows: TGTGCCAGCAGTTCAGGGGCGAGCAATCAGCCCCAGCATTTT. As protein: CASSSGASNQPQHF.

CDR3 residues: CASSLAGQRPDTQYF. The CDR3 nucleotides are TGTGCCAGCAGTCTCGCCGGACAACGACCAGATACGCAGTATTTT. This rearrangement joins TRBV28 to TRBJ2-3, with D perhaps matching TRBD1 (5 bases). Germline-derived CDR1 and CDR2 are MDHEN and SYDVKM. The CDR3 totals 15 residues. V lost 5 bases, J lost 4 bases, and 16 bases lay in between.

Concerning this clone: Other DNA sequences in the sample encode the same CDR3. CDR3: CASSLGTLNTGELFF. The CDR3 nucleotides read TGTGCCAGCAGTTTAGGGACACTAAACACCGGGGAGCTGTTTTTT. The genes are TRBV28 and TRBJ2-2, with D tentatively TRBD1 (6 bases). V was clipped by 2 bases and J by 2 bases, with 9 bases between them. The CDR3 contains 15 residues. Per the germline V gene, CDR1 is MDHEN and CDR2 is SYDVKM.

J is TRBJ1-5 and V is TRBV19; possibly TRBD1 for D (6 bases). The CDR3 is 15 residues long. The ends were cut back, 4 bases at V and 6 bases at J, with 16 bases in the middle. CDR1 is LNHDA, CDR2 SQIVND, per germline (reference sequence). The CDR3 DNA reads TGTGCCAGTAGTACGGGGGGCGGGTACGGTCAGCCCCAGCATTTT. It yields the protein CASSTGGGYGQPQHF.

The V gene is TRBV12-5, the J gene TRBJ2-7; 9 bases agree with TRBD2. From germline, CDR1 is LGHNT and CDR2 FRNRAP. After removal of 5 bases from V and 3 bases from J, the junction contained 11 bases not matched to a gene. The CDR3 runs to 16 residues. As DNA, the CDR3 is TGTGCTAGTGGTCCTGATGAGGCTAGCGGGAACTACGAGCAGTACTTC. Translated: CASGPDEASGNYEQYF.

The chain recombines TRBV24-1 with TRBJ2-3, with a tentative D call TRBD2 (6 bases). Germline V lookup: CDR1 KGHDR, CDR2 SFDVKD. V gave up 0 bases and J gave up 6 bases, with 9 bases separating them. This CDR3 has 14 amino acids. CDR3 nucleotide sequence: TGTGCCACCAGTGATTTGGTACGGGGGGATACGCAGTATTTT. It encodes CATSDLVRGDTQYF.

This clone came up once. DNA of the CDR3: TGTGCCAGCAGCCCAAAACGGACTAGCGCGGATACGCAGTATTTT. Translated, it gives CASSPKRTSADTQYF. The rearrangement uses TRBV3-1 (or the pseudogene TRBV3-2) and TRBJ2-3; TRBD2 matches at 9 bases. CDR3 length equals 15 residues. Trimming at V came to 4 bases and at J to 6 bases, leaving 8 bases not matched to a gene. Per germline, CDR1 LGHDT and CDR2 YNNKEL (reference sequence).

The chain links TRBV6-4 to TRBJ2-3; D remains unclear. CDR3 length: 14 residues. Trimming took 2 bases from V and 0 from J, leaving 6 bases between them. CDR1 MRHNA and CDR2 SNTAGT come from the germline V gene. The CDR3: CASSDGASTDTQYF. CDR3 DNA: TGTGCCAGCAGTGACGGAGCTAGCACAGATACGCAGTATTTT.

This clone was recorded once. This chain joins TRBV7-9 and TRBJ1-4, with 10 bases that match TRBD1. The CDR3 runs to 14 residues. Germline V gives CDR1 SEHNR, CDR2 FQNEAQ (reference sequence). Losses at the gene ends were 1 base for V and 10 bases for J; bases not matched to a gene: 3. CDR3 amino acids: CASSLEDRGRKLFF. DNA of the CDR3: TGTGCCAGCAGCTTAGAAGACAGGGGGCGAAAACTGTTTTTT.

The rearrangement joins TRBV18 to TRBJ1-5; maybe TRBD1 (5 bases). V was trimmed by 6 bases and J by 10 bases, leaving 16 bases between them. The germline V gene has CDR1 KGHSH and CDR2 LQKENI. This CDR3 region has 13 residues. The DNA for the CDR3 is TGTGCCAGCTCCCGAGATGGACACGACCCCCAGCATTTT. It specifies CASSRDGHDPQHF.

J is TRBJ2-7 and V is TRBV11-1; 8 positions match TRBD1. The V gene's germline CDR1 is SGHAT and CDR2 FQDESV (reference sequence). Unmatched junction bases numbered 8, after V lost 5 bases and J lost 2 bases. The CDR3 is made up of 15 amino acids. This chain's CDR3 is CASSPVAGQAYEQYF. The CDR3 nucleotides are TGTGCCAGCAGCCCCGTTGCGGGACAGGCCTACGAGCAGTACTTC.